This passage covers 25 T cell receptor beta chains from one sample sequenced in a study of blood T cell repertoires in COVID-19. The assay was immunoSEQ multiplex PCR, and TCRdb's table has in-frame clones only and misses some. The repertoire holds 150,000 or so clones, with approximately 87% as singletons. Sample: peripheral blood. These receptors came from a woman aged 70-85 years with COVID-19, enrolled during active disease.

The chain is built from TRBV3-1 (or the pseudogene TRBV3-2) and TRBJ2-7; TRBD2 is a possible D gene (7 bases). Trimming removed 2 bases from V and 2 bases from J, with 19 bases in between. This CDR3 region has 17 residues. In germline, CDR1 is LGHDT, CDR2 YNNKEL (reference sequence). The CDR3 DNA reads TGTGCCAGCAGCCAAAGTTACAGGCGGGGGCCGCCCTACGAGCAGTACTTC. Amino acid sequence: CASSQSYRRGPPYEQYF.

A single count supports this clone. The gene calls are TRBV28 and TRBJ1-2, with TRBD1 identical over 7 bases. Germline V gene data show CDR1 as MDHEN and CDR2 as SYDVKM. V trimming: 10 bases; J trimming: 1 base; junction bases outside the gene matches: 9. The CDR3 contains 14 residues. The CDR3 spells CATRATGRNYGYTF. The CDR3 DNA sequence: TGTGCCACCCGAGCGACAGGGCGTAACTATGGCTACACCTTC.

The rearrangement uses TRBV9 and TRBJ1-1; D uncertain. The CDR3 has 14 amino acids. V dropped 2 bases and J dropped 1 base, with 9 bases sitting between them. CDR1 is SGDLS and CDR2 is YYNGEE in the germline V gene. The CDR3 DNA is TGTGCCAGCAGCGTCAGTGCCTGGAACACTGAAGCTTTCTTT. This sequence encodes CASSVSAWNTEAFF.

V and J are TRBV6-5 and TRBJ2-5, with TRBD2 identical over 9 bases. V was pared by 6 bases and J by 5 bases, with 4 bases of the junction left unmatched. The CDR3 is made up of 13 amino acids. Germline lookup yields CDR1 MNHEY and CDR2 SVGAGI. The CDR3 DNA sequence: TGTGCCAGCAGGACTAGCGGTAGCGAGACCCAGTACTTC. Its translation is CASRTSGSETQYF.

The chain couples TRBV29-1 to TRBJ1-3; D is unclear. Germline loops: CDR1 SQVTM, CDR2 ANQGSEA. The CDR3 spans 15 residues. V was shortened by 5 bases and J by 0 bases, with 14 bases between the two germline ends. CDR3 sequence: CSVRGVGVSGNTIYF. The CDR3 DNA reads TGCAGCGTTCGCGGTGTAGGCGTCTCTGGAAACACCATATATTTT. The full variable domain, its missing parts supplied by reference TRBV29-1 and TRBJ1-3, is SAVISQKPSRDICQRGTSLTIQCQVDSQVTMMFWYRQQPGQSLTLIATANQGSEATYESGFVIDKFPISRPNLTFSTLTVSNMSPEDSSIYLCSVRGVGVSGNTIYFGEGSWLTVV.

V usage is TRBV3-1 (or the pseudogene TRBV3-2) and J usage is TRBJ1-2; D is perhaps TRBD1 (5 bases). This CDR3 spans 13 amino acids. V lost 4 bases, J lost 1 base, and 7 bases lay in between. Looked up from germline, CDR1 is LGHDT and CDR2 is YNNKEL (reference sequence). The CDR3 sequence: CASSRGGNYGYTF. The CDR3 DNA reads TGTGCCAGCAGCCGGGGGGGTAACTATGGCTACACCTTC.

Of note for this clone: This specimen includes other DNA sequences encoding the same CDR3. The CDR3 sequence: CASRGQGGNQPQHF. The DNA of the CDR3 is TGTGCCAGCAGGGGACAGGGCGGCAATCAGCCCCAGCATTTT. V is TRBV6-5 and J is TRBJ1-5; 9 bases agree with TRBD1. V shed 6 bases, J shed 2 bases, and the junction held 2 bases outside the gene matches. The CDR3 contains 14 residues. Germline V gene lookup returns CDR1 MNHEY and CDR2 SVGAGI.

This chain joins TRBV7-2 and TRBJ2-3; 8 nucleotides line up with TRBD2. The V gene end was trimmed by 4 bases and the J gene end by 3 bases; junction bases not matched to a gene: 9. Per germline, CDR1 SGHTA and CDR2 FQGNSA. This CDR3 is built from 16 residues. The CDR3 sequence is CASSSFLAGPTDTQYF. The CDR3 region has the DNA TGTGCCAGCAGCTCCTTCTTAGCGGGGCCAACAGATACGCAGTATTTT.

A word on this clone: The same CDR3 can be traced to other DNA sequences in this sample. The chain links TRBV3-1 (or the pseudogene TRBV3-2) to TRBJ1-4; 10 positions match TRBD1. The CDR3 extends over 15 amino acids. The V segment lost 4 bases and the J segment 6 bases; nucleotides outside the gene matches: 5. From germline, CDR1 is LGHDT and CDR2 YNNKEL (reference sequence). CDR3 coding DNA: TGTGCCAGCAGCCCCACCGGGACAGGGGATGAAAAACTGTTTTTT. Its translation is CASSPTGTGDEKLFF.

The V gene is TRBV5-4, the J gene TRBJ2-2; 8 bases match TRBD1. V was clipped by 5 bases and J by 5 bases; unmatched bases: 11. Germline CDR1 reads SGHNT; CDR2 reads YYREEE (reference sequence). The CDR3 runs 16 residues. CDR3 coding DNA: TGTGCCAGCAGGCCCGGGACAGGACGATTAACCGGGGAGCTGTTTTTT. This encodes CASRPGTGRLTGELFF.

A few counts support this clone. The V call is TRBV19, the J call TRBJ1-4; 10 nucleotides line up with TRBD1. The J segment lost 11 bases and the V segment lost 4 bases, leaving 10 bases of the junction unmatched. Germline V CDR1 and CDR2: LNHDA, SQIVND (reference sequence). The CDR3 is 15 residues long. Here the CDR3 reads CASSTAGTGVTKLFF. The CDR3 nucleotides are TGTGCCAGTAGTACTGCAGGGACAGGGGTAACGAAACTGTTTTTT.

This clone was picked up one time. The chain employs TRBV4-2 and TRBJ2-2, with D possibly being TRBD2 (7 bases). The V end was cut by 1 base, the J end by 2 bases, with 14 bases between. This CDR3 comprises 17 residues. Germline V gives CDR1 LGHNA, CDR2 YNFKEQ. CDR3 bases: TGTGCCAGCAGCCAAGCATTTCGGGGGGCAAACACCGGGGAGCTGTTTTTT. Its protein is CASSQAFRGANTGELFF.

CDR3 sequence reads: CASLLFPPQDREQYF. The CDR3 DNA sequence: TGCGCCAGCTTGCTTTTCCCCCCACAGGACAGGGAGCAGTACTTC. The gene calls are TRBV10-1 and TRBJ2-7; 7 nucleotides match TRBD1. The trim removed 8 bases at V and 7 bases at J, leaving 17 bases unmatched. Germline V lookup: CDR1 WNHNN, CDR2 SYGVQD (reference sequence). This CDR3 has 15 amino acids.

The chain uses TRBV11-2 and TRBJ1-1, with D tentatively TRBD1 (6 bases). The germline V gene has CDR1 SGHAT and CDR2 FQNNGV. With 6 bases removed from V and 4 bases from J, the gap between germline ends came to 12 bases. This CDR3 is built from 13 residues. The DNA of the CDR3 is TGTGCCAGCAGTTACACAGGGCTCACTGAAGCTTTCTTT. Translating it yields CASSYTGLTEAFF.

CDR3 sequence (DNA): TGCGCCAGCAGCACCGGGACAGGGGCGAATCAGCCCCAGCATTTT. The encoded protein is CASSTGTGANQPQHF. This sequence joins TRBV5-1 and TRBJ1-5; TRBD1 aligns across 10 bases. The V segment lost 4 bases and the J segment 4 bases; nucleotides outside the gene matches: 5. Germline assignment: CDR1 SGHRS and CDR2 YFSETQ. The CDR3 length is 15 residues.

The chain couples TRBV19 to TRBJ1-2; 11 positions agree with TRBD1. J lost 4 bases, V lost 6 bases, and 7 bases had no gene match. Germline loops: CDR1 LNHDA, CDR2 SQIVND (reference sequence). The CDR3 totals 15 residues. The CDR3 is CASSTAGTGGYGYTF. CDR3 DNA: TGTGCCAGTAGCACCGCGGGGACAGGGGGCTATGGCTACACCTTC.

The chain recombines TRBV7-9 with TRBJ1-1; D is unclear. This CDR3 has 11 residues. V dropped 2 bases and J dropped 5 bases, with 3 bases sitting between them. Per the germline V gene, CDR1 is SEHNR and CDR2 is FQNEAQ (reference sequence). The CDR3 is CASSLLTEAFF. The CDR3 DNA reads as TGTGCCAGCAGCTTACTAACTGAAGCTTTCTTT.

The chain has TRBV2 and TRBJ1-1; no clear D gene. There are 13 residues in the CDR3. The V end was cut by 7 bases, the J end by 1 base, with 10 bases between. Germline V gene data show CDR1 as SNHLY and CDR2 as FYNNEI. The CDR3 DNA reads TGTGCCAGCAACCCAGGCTGGAACACTGAAGCTTTCTTT. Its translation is CASNPGWNTEAFF.

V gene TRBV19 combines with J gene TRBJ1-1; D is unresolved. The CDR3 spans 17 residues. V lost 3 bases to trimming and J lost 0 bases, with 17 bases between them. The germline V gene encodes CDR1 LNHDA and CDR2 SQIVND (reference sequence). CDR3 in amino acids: CASSIRASTIMNTEAFF. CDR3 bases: TGTGCCAGTAGTATCCGAGCGAGCACTATCATGAACACTGAAGCTTTCTTT.

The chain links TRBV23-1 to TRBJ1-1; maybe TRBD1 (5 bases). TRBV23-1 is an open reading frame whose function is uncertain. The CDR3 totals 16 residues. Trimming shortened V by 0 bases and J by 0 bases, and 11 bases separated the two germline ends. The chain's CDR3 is CASSQSSGQMNTEAFF. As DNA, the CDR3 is TGCGCCAGCAGTCAATCGTCAGGGCAGATGAACACTGAAGCTTTCTTT.

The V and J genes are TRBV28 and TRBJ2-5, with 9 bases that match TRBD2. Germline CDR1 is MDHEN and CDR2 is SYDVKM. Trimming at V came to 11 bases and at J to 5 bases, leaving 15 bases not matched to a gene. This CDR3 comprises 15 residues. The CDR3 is CAVASGVLRGETQYF. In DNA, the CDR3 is TGTGCCGTGGCTAGCGGGGTCCTCAGGGGGGAGACCCAGTACTTC.

The CDR3 spells CASMAENTEAFF. The CDR3 DNA sequence: TGTGCCAGCATGGCGGAGAACACTGAAGCTTTCTTT. The rearrangement uses TRBV5-4 and TRBJ1-1; D is unclear. Germline CDR1 is SGHNT and CDR2 is YYREEE (reference sequence). V was cut by 6 bases and J by 1 base, with 7 bases left in between. The CDR3 loop spans 12 amino acids.

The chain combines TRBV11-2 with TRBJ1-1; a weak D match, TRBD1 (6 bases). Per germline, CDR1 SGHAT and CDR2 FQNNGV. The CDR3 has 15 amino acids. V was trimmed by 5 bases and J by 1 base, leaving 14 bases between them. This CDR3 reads CASSPLTGRNTEAFF. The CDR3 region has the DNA TGTGCCAGCAGCCCCTTGACAGGCCGGAACACTGAAGCTTTCTTT.

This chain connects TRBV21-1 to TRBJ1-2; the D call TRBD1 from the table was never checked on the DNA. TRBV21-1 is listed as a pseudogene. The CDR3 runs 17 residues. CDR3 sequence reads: CASSKEGAGEANYGYTF. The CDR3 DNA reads TGTGCCAGCAGCAAAGAGGGCGCAGGGGAAGCTAACTATGGCTACACCTTC.

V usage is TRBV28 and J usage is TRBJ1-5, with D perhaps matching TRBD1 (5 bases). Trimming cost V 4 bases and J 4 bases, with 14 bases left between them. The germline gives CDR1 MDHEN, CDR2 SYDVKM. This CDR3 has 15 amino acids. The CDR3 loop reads CASSSPQGTNQPQHF. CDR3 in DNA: TGTGCCAGCAGTTCCCCGCAGGGTACTAATCAGCCCCAGCATTTT.